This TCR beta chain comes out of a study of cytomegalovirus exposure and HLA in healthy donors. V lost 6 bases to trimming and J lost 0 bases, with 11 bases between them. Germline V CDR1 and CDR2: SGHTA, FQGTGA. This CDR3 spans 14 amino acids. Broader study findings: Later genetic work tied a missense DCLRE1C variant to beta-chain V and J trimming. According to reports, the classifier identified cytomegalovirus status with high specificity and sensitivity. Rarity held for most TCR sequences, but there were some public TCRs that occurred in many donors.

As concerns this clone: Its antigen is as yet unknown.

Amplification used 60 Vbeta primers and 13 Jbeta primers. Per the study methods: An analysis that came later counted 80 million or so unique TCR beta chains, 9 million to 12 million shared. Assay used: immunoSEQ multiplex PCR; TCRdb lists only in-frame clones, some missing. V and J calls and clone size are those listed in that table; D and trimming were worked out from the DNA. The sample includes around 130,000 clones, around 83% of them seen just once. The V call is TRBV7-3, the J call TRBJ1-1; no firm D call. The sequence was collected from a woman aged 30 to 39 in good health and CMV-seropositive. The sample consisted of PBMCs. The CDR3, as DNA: TGTGCCAGCAGGTCCCGGGGTATGAACACTGAAGCTTTCTTT. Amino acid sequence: CASRSRGMNTEAFF.